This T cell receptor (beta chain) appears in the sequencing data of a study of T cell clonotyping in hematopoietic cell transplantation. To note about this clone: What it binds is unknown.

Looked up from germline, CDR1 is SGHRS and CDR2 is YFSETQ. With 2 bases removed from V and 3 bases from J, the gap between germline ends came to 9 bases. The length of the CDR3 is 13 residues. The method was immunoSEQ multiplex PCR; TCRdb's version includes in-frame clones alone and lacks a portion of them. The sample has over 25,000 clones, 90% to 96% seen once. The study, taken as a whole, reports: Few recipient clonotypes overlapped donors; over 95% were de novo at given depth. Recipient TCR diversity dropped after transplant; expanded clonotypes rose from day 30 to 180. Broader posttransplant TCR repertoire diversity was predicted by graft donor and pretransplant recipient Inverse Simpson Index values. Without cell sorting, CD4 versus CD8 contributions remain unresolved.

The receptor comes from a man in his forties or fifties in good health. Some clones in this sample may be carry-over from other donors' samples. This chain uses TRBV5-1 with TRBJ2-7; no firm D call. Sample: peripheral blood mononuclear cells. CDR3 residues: CASSFGDNYEQYF. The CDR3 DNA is TGCGCCAGCAGCTTCGGAGACAACTACGAGCAGTACTTC.